This T cell receptor beta chain was found in a study of identical twins. The table lists this clonotype with many counts. Its antigen is currently unknown. TCRdb recomputed calls from the 5' RACE reads with MiXCR, one row per CDR3 protein. The table records hundreds of thousands of distinct CDR3 sequences, 6% to 8% of them present only once. Healthy Caucasian individuals made up all the donors. Broader study findings: Models, which agreed with sharing between unrelated individuals, nonetheless underestimated the out-of-frame TCR alpha sharing seen in monozygotic twins.

This sample was also put to use in a study of yellow fever vaccine responses in identical twins.

The clonotype originates from a woman aged 18-29 years in good health. Sequencing was performed on CD8+ T cells sorted from blood.

The CDR3 sequence is CASSSRTIMNTEAFF. The CDR3 DNA reads TGTGCCAGCAGTTCACGCACGATCATGAACACTGAAGCTTTCTTT. The genes are TRBV6-5 and TRBJ1-1; D is unresolved. Germline CDR1 reads MNHEY; CDR2 reads SVGAGI. V lost 4 bases and J 0 bases, leaving 12 bases between the germline ends. CDR3 size: 15 residues.